Following are 32 T cell receptor beta chains from one sample sequenced in a study of cytomegalovirus exposure and HLA in healthy donors. Primers included in the PCR were 60 Vbeta and 13 Jbeta primers. Assay used: immunoSEQ multiplex PCR; TCRdb lists only in-frame clones, some missing. The sample records about 120,000 clones, roughly three quarters being singletons. The sequenced sample was PBMCs. These receptors were obtained from a man aged 25 to 40 in good health and CMV-seropositive.

This clone showed up just once. The chain recombines TRBV4-3 with TRBJ1-1, with unresolved D. Per the germline V gene, CDR1 is LGHNA and CDR2 is YSLEER. The CDR3 length is 13 residues. V was trimmed by 1 base and J by 5 bases, leaving 8 bases between them. CDR3 region: CASSQGRGTEAFF. DNA for the CDR3: TGCGCCAGCAGCCAAGGTCGGGGTACTGAAGCTTTCTTT.

The chain combines TRBV5-5 with TRBJ1-6; 8 bases are a match to TRBD1. With 1 base clipped from V and 10 bases from J, the junction kept 7 bases outside the gene matches. From germline, CDR1 is SGHKS and CDR2 YYEKEE (reference sequence). There are 15 residues in the CDR3. CDR3 sequence (DNA): TGTGCCAGCAGCTTGCAGGACAGGGACGAATCACCCCTCCACTTT. Translated: CASSLQDRDESPLHF.

This clone was detected a few times. The gene calls are TRBV7-2 and TRBJ2-3, with TRBD2 matching 13 bases. This CDR3 has 16 amino acids. CDR1 and CDR2 (germline): SGHTA, FQGNSA. The V and J ends lost 2 bases and 5 bases, in that order; junction bases with no gene match: 4. The CDR3 DNA follows: TGTGCCAGCAGCTTATTTACTAGCGGGGGGGGAGATACGCAGTATTTT. It yields the protein CASSLFTSGGGDTQYF.

This rearrangement joins TRBV5-4 to TRBJ2-7, with TRBD1 matching over 7 bases. V dropped 4 bases and J dropped 3; count of bases not matched to a gene: 7. The CDR3 has 14 residues. CDR1 and CDR2 (germline): SGHNT, YYREEE (reference sequence). The CDR3 loop reads CASSVRDSGYEQYF. For the CDR3, the DNA is TGTGCCAGCAGCGTCCGGGACAGCGGCTACGAGCAGTACTTC.

The J gene is TRBJ2-7, the V gene TRBV28, with D possibly being TRBD1 (6 bases). V lost 5 bases and J lost 8, with 10 bases in between. The length of the CDR3 is 11 residues. The germline CDR1 and CDR2 sequences are MDHEN and SYDVKM. For the CDR3, the DNA is TGTGCCAGCAGTCCAGGGGCCAAGCAGTACTTC. This gives the protein CASSPGAKQYF.

The chain carries TRBV14 and TRBJ2-1; D gene unclear. This CDR3 is 15 amino acids long. Per the germline V gene, CDR1 is SGHDN and CDR2 is FVKESK. The V gene lost 7 bases and the J gene lost 0 bases, with 13 bases spanning the gap. The CDR3 here is CASTEKHNSYNEQFF. The CDR3, as DNA: TGTGCCAGCACAGAAAAACACAACTCCTACAATGAGCAGTTCTTC.

The rearrangement uses TRBV11-3 and TRBJ1-1; possible D gene TRBD1, 5 bases. This CDR3 has 13 residues. With 3 bases removed from V and 5 bases from J, the gap between germline ends came to 10 bases. From germline, CDR1 is SGHNT and CDR2 YENEEA. CDR3 sequence (DNA): TGTGCCAGCAGCTTCAGGGCAGTTACTGAAGCTTTCTTT. Translation: CASSFRAVTEAFF.

The chain recombines TRBV21-1 with TRBJ2-5; the table names TRBD1, a call not compared with the DNA. TRBV21-1 is termed a pseudogene. The CDR3 totals 13 residues. Here the CDR3 DNA reads TGTGCCAGCAGCAAAGATCCAGAAGAGACCCAGTACTTC. This codes for CASSKDPEETQYF.

CDR3 sequence reads: CATSRQFTGELFF. The CDR3 nucleotides are TGTGCCACCAGCAGACAGTTCACCGGGGAGCTGTTTTTT. The rearrangement joins TRBV15 to TRBJ2-2; no definite D call. Between the trimmed V and J ends, which lost 2 bases and 4 bases, there was a span of 5 bases. Germline loops: CDR1 LNHNV, CDR2 YYDKDF (reference sequence). The CDR3 has 13 amino acids.

The chain carries TRBV7-2 and TRBJ1-2; 7 nucleotides agree with TRBD1. The CDR3 has 15 amino acids. Germline V gene data show CDR1 as SGHTA and CDR2 as FQGNSA. Unmatched junction bases numbered 10, after V lost 5 bases and J lost 4 bases. CDR3 sequence: CASSPQGRRGYGYTF. The CDR3 DNA sequence: TGTGCCAGCAGCCCACAGGGGCGTAGGGGCTATGGCTACACCTTC.

The chain combines TRBV7-8 with TRBJ2-7; 11 nucleotides align to TRBD2. V gave up 5 bases and J gave up 1 base; unmatched junction bases: 7. The CDR3 is 16 residues long. Germline V lookup: CDR1 SGHVS, CDR2 FQNEAQ. The CDR3 nucleotides are TGTGCCAGCAGCAAGCACGGGACTAGCGGTTCCTACGAGCAGTACTTC. Residues: CASSKHGTSGSYEQYF.

The chain couples TRBV28 to TRBJ2-7, with 12 bases aligning to TRBD2. The germline V gene has CDR1 MDHEN and CDR2 SYDVKM. The CDR3 extends over 15 amino acids. V shed 5 bases and J 2 bases; nucleotides not matched to a gene: 4. The CDR3 DNA reads as TGTGCCAGCAGTGAGACTAGCGGGAGCCCCTACGAGCAGTACTTC. Translated: CASSETSGSPYEQYF.

This chain connects TRBV5-1 to TRBJ1-2; D ambiguous. Germline V gene data show CDR1 as SGHRS and CDR2 as YFSETQ. Trimming left V 4 bases short and J 4 bases short, with 8 bases between. This CDR3 region has 12 residues. CDR3 coding DNA: TGCGCCAGCAGCACCCTCGGCTATGGCTACACCTTC. Translated: CASSTLGYGYTF.

The V and J genes are TRBV29-1 and TRBJ1-2; 8 positions agree with TRBD1. Germline V gene lookup returns CDR1 SQVTM and CDR2 ANQGSEA. The CDR3 has 14 residues. After removal of 7 bases from V and 3 bases from J, the junction contained 10 bases not matched to a gene. For the CDR3, the DNA is TGCAGCGCTAAGCGGACAGGGTGGGACTATGGCTACACCTTC. Its translation: CSAKRTGWDYGYTF.

The genes are TRBV28 and TRBJ1-2; D possibly corresponds to TRBD1 (6 bases). CDR1 and CDR2 from the germline V gene are MDHEN and SYDVKM. V lost 5 bases, J lost 5 bases, and 27 bases lay in between. There are 18 residues in the CDR3. Written as DNA, the CDR3 is TGTGCCAGCAGTCCCCGGAAACACCGGGACAAGGGACGTTATGGCTACACCTTC. The encoded protein is CASSPRKHRDKGRYGYTF.

V usage is TRBV28 and J usage is TRBJ2-5; D is possibly TRBD2 (5 bases). V was pared by 6 bases and J by 5 bases, with 13 bases between. Germline CDR1 MDHEN, CDR2 SYDVKM. The CDR3 loop spans 13 amino acids. CDR3 sequence reads: CASSGRTQETQYF. The CDR3 region has the DNA TGTGCCAGCAGCGGACGGACTCAGGAGACCCAGTACTTC. Looking up the rest from reference TRBV28 and TRBJ2-5 gives the full variable domain: DVKVTQSSRYLVKRTGEKVFLECVQDMDHENMFWYRQDPGLGLRLIYFSYDVKMKEKGDIPEGYSVSREKKERFSLILESASTNQTSMYLCASSGRTQETQYFGPGTRLLVL.

This chain links TRBV27 with TRBJ2-7; maybe TRBD2 (5 bases). Per germline, CDR1 MNHEY and CDR2 SMNVEV (reference sequence). The CDR3 covers 16 residues. V lost 5 bases and J lost 2, with 19 bases in between. The CDR3 DNA reads TGTGCCAGCAGTCCCCTCGAGGCTACGGGGACCTACGAGCAGTACTTC. It codes for CASSPLEATGTYEQYF.

V usage is TRBV19 and J usage is TRBJ1-3, with a weak D call TRBD1 (5 bases). V gave up 3 bases and J gave up 4 bases, with 7 bases separating them. Germline V CDR1 and CDR2: LNHDA, SQIVND (reference sequence). This CDR3 has 13 residues. CDR3 region: CASSMGGGNTIYF. The DNA for the CDR3 is TGTGCCAGTAGTATGGGGGGGGGAAACACCATATATTTT.

This clone showed up just a few times. The CDR3 DNA follows: TGCGCCAGCAGCCAACGGGACAGGGGAGTCCCTGGGGCCAACGTCCTGACTTTC. This translates into CASSQRDRGVPGANVLTF. The chain employs TRBV4-3 and TRBJ2-6, with 10 bases identical to TRBD1. J was trimmed by 2 bases and V by 2 bases; bases with no gene match: 6. CDR1 LGHNA and CDR2 YSLEER come from the germline V gene. This CDR3 comprises 18 residues.

The chain combines TRBV30 with TRBJ2-7, with TRBD1 matching over 7 bases. The germline CDR1 and CDR2 sequences are GTSNPN and SVGIG (reference sequence). The CDR3 is 12 residues long. The J segment lost 13 bases and the V segment lost 2 bases, leaving 11 bases of the junction unmatched. In nucleotides, the CDR3 is TGTGCCTGGAGTAAAGACAGGGAGACTTCCTACTTC. Translation gives CAWSKDRETSYF. Together with reference TRBV30 and TRBJ2-7, the CDR3 gives the full variable domain: SQTIHQWPATLVQPVGSPLSLECTVEGTSNPNLYWYRQAAGRGLQLLFYSVGIGQISSEVPQNLSASRPQDRQFILSSKKLLLSDSGFYLCAWSKDRETSYFGPGTRLTVT.

The chain has TRBV6-5 and TRBJ1-4; TRBD1 might be the D (6 bases). Between the trimmed V and J ends, which lost 7 bases and 2 bases, there was a span of 11 bases. The CDR3 has 14 residues. Germline V CDR1 and CDR2: MNHEY, SVGAGI. The CDR3 region is CASTRGGTNEKLFF. The CDR3 nucleotides are TGTGCCAGCACCCGAGGGGGTACTAATGAAAAACTGTTTTTT.

The J gene is TRBJ2-7, the V gene TRBV13, with D perhaps TRBD2 (5 bases). The CDR3 contains 16 residues. Germline-derived CDR1 and CDR2 are PRHDT and FYEKMQ (reference sequence). The V gene lost 5 bases and the J gene lost 0 bases, with 17 bases spanning the gap. CDR3 bases: TGTGCCAGCAGCCCATCGGGATTCCCGAGCTCCTACGAGCAGTACTTC. Its protein is CASSPSGFPSSYEQYF. The full variable domain, completed using reference TRBV13 and TRBJ2-7, is AAGVIQSPRHLIKEKRETATLKCYPIPRHDTVYWYQQGPGQDPQFLISFYEKMQSDKGSIPDRFSAQQFSDYHSELNMSSLELGDSALYFCASSPSGFPSSYEQYFGPGTRLTVT.

The chain carries TRBV5-1 and TRBJ2-1, with 7 bases lining up with TRBD2. The CDR3 totals 14 residues. Germline trimming cut 4 bases from V and 2 bases from J; bases unmatched to any gene: 3. The germline gives CDR1 SGHRS, CDR2 YFSETQ. CDR3 sequence (DNA): TGCGCCAGCAGCAGCGGGGCCCCCTACAATGAGCAGTTCTTC. This translates into CASSSGAPYNEQFF.

The chain links TRBV6-5 to TRBJ2-5; possible D gene TRBD1, 7 bases. The CDR3 has 13 residues. V lost 6 bases, J lost 7 bases, and 15 bases lay in between. CDR1 and CDR2 from the germline V gene are MNHEY and SVGAGI. CDR3 DNA sequence: TGTGCCAGCAGCATAGCGCAGGGGGGGACCCAGTACTTC. Protein: CASSIAQGGTQYF.

This chain links TRBV19 with TRBJ2-2; a possible D gene is TRBD1 (5 bases). The germline gives CDR1 LNHDA, CDR2 SQIVND (reference sequence). Between the trimmed V and J ends, which lost 4 bases and 5 bases, there was a span of 17 bases. This CDR3 has 16 amino acids. CDR3 coding DNA: TGTGCCAGTAGTAGAGGATCGGCAGGGTCGACCGGGGAGCTGTTTTTT. Its protein is CASSRGSAGSTGELFF.

The chain combines TRBV28 with TRBJ2-1; D perhaps matches TRBD2 (5 bases). Per germline, CDR1 MDHEN and CDR2 SYDVKM. The germline V and J ends were trimmed by 2 bases and 4 bases, with 6 bases remaining between them. The CDR3 contains 13 residues. The CDR3 nucleotides are TGTGCCAGCAGTTTAGCGGGTTACAATGAGCAGTTCTTC. This gives the protein CASSLAGYNEQFF.

This chain joins TRBV27 and TRBJ2-7; D is undetermined. The CDR3 runs 13 residues. V lost 3 bases, J lost 4 bases, and 10 bases lay in between. Germline CDR1 is MNHEY and CDR2 is SMNVEV (reference sequence). This CDR3 reads CASSFGPTYEQYF. CDR3 coding DNA: TGTGCCAGCAGTTTTGGGCCGACGTACGAGCAGTACTTC.

The rearrangement uses TRBV19 and TRBJ2-7; TRBD1 aligns across 8 bases. Germline V CDR1 and CDR2: LNHDA, SQIVND (reference sequence). J gave up 6 bases and V 4 bases, and 11 bases lay outside the gene matches. CDR3 size: 15 residues. The CDR3 coding sequence is TGTGCCAGTAGTACCACGGGGACAGGTTATTTCGAGCAGTACTTC. Encoded protein: CASSTTGTGYFEQYF.

V is TRBV27 and J is TRBJ2-7; TRBD2 agrees at 7 bases. Looked up from germline, CDR1 is MNHEY and CDR2 is SMNVEV (reference sequence). CDR3 length: 14 residues. V lost 0 bases, J lost 1 base, and 0 bases stayed unmatched. The CDR3 nucleotides read TGTGCCAGCAGTTTATCGGGGGGGTCCTACGAGCAGTACTTC. Amino acid sequence: CASSLSGGSYEQYF.

The gene calls are TRBV9 and TRBJ2-1; perhaps TRBD2 as D (6 bases). This CDR3 comprises 16 residues. In germline, CDR1 is SGDLS, CDR2 YYNGEE. V was shortened by 2 bases and J by 5 bases, with 17 bases between the two germline ends. In DNA form, the CDR3 reads TGTGCCAGCAGCGTCCGATCCGGAGGGGACGACAATGAGCAGTTCTTC. Its protein product is CASSVRSGGDDNEQFF.

V gene TRBV18 combines with J gene TRBJ1-2; 8 nucleotides match TRBD1. The CDR3 sequence is 15 residues long. With V trimmed by 5 bases and J by 2 bases, 7 bases remained unmatched. Per germline, CDR1 KGHSH and CDR2 LQKENI. The chain's CDR3 is CASSKTGDANYGYTF. The CDR3 coding sequence is TGTGCCAGCTCAAAGACAGGGGACGCAAACTATGGCTACACCTTC.

The V and J genes are TRBV4-2 and TRBJ2-1; 12 bases map to TRBD2. The length of the CDR3 is 16 residues. Trimming took 3 bases from V and 6 from J; bases not matched to a gene: 6. In germline, CDR1 is LGHNA, CDR2 YNFKEQ. CDR3 DNA sequence: TGTGCCAGCAGCCAGTCTAGCGGGGGGGGGACCAATGAGCAGTTCTTC. Its translation: CASSQSSGGGTNEQFF.